This T cell receptor (beta chain) is drawn from a study of T cells after yellow fever vaccination. TCRdb re-called the 5' RACE reads through MiXCR, storing one row per CDR3 protein. Seen here are approximately 300,000 distinct CDR3 sequences, 10% to 15% observed once, and the top ten hold about 0.51%. This clonotype was counted between two and nine times. The receptor was isolated from a man aged 25 to 40 who received the YFV17D yellow fever vaccine. Sequenced here: CD4+ T cells sorted from PBMCs, sampled 45 days after the yellow fever booster vaccination.

The CDR3 spells CASSLEASGTGELFF. CDR3 DNA: TGCGCCAGCAGCTTGGAGGCTAGCGGGACTGGGGAGCTGTTTTTT. The J gene is TRBJ2-2, the V gene TRBV5-1; TRBD2 matches 9 bases. V trimming: 0 bases; J trimming: 8 bases; junction bases outside the gene matches: 5. Germline assignment: CDR1 SGHRS and CDR2 YFSETQ. The CDR3 sequence is 15 residues long.